The 12 T cell receptor beta chains below come from one sample, sequenced in a study of blood T cell repertoires in COVID-19. Using immunoSEQ multiplex PCR, the repertoire was profiled, and TCRdb retains in-frame clones only, with some absent. The top ten clones hold 0.75% to 0.95% of a sample with approximately 290,000 clones, roughly 84% of them seen once. Sequencing was done on a sample of peripheral blood. The source is a human donor with COVID-19, enrolled during active disease. The donor label of this sample is uncertain.

The chain links TRBV28 to TRBJ2-1, with D maybe TRBD2 (5 bases). In germline, CDR1 is MDHEN, CDR2 SYDVKM. V was clipped by 2 bases and J by 9 bases, with 11 bases between them. The CDR3 covers 13 residues. The CDR3 nucleotides read TGTGCCAGCAGTTTACCAAGCCGGGGTGAGCAGTTCTTC. It specifies CASSLPSRGEQFF. Complete variable domain (other parts from reference TRBV28 and TRBJ2-1): DVKVTQSSRYLVKRTGEKVFLECVQDMDHENMFWYRQDPGLGLRLIYFSYDVKMKEKGDIPEGYSVSREKKERFSLILESASTNQTSMYLCASSLPSRGEQFFGPGTRLTVL.

The chain is built from TRBV5-1 and TRBJ2-2; tentative D call: TRBD2 (5 bases). Trimming stripped 1 base from V and 5 bases from J, with 9 bases between. Per germline, CDR1 SGHRS and CDR2 YFSETQ. The CDR3 extends over 14 amino acids. The CDR3 DNA sequence: TGCGCCAGCAGCTTGCTACTAGAAACCGGGGAGCTGTTTTTT. It is translated as CASSLLLETGELFF.

This chain links TRBV7-2 with TRBJ2-7; no firm D call. CDR1 is SGHTA and CDR2 is FQGNSA in the germline V gene. V lost 3 bases and J 2 bases, leaving 8 bases between the germline ends. The CDR3 extends over 13 amino acids. In nucleotides, the CDR3 is TGTGCCAGCAGCTTCGGAGTAGCCTACGAGCAGTACTTC. This gives the protein CASSFGVAYEQYF.

This sequence joins TRBV27 and TRBJ1-6; 9 bases line up with TRBD1. This CDR3 is built from 22 residues. Germline CDR1 and CDR2: MNHEY and SMNVEV (reference sequence). The trim removed 6 bases at V and 0 bases at J, leaving 21 bases unmatched. The CDR3 spells CASRITGGPRNLISSYNSPLHF. For the CDR3, the DNA is TGTGCCAGCAGGATAACAGGGGGCCCAAGGAATTTGATAAGCTCCTATAATTCACCCCTCCACTTT.

The chain recombines TRBV21-1 with TRBJ1-3. TRBV21-1 counts as a pseudogene. The CDR3 runs to 17 residues. The CDR3 coding sequence is TGTGCCAGCAGCTTCCAGAGGGAGAAGTCACCTGGAAACACCATATATTTT. Translation: CASSFQREKSPGNTIYF.

The rearrangement uses TRBV5-1 and TRBJ1-6; 8 bases match TRBD1. This CDR3 contains 14 residues. From germline, CDR1 is SGHRS and CDR2 YFSETQ. V lost 3 bases to trimming and J lost 5 bases; unmatched junction nucleotides: 1. The CDR3 DNA sequence: TGCGCCAGCAGCTCGGGACAGGATAATTCACCCCTCCACTTT. Protein sequence: CASSSGQDNSPLHF.

J is TRBJ2-1 and V is TRBV7-9; the match to TRBD2 covers 10 bases. Germline V gene lookup returns CDR1 SEHNR and CDR2 FQNEAQ (reference sequence). After removal of 3 bases from V and 3 bases from J, the junction contained 5 bases not matched to a gene. CDR3 length equals 16 residues. For the CDR3, the DNA is TGTGCCAGCAGCTTGGAGGGACTAGCGCGCTACAATGAGCAGTTCTTC. This encodes CASSLEGLARYNEQFF.

The CDR3, as DNA: TGTGCCAGCAGCCCCCAGGGACTACGGACCCAGCATTTT. Encoded protein: CASSPQGLRTQHF. This chain uses TRBV12-3 or TRBV12-4 with TRBJ1-5, with a tentative D call TRBD1 (5 bases). V was cut by 6 bases and J by 11 bases, with 17 bases left in between. This CDR3 is 13 amino acids long.

V is TRBV7-9 and J is TRBJ1-4; 7 bases align to TRBD1. The CDR3 has 16 residues. Per the germline V gene, CDR1 is SEHNR and CDR2 is FQNEAQ (reference sequence). V dropped 2 bases and J dropped 7; count of bases not matched to a gene: 10. The CDR3 nucleotides are TGTGCCAGCAGCTTAACTAGGGGCAGGGGGAGTGAAAAACTGTTTTTT. Translation: CASSLTRGRGSEKLFF.

The V and J genes are TRBV9 and TRBJ1-4; D is ambiguous. The germline CDR1 and CDR2 sequences are SGDLS and YYNGEE. CDR3 length equals 15 residues. Trimming pared 1 base from V and 6 bases from J, leaving 13 bases between. CDR3 amino acids: CASSVNGGWDEKLFF. DNA of the CDR3: TGTGCCAGCAGCGTAAATGGAGGGTGGGATGAAAAACTGTTTTTT.

The chain carries TRBV28 and TRBJ2-7, with D unresolved. Germline CDR1 MDHEN, CDR2 SYDVKM. This CDR3 spans 13 amino acids. The V gene lost 3 bases and the J gene lost 3 bases, with 9 bases spanning the gap. For the CDR3, the DNA is TGTGCCAGCAGTTTGGAGCAGTACTACGAGCAGTACTTC. It codes for CASSLEQYYEQYF.

The V call is TRBV28, the J call TRBJ1-6; 11 nucleotides align to TRBD1. The CDR3 runs to 17 residues. Per the germline V gene, CDR1 is MDHEN and CDR2 is SYDVKM. J lost 7 bases, V lost 3 bases, and 8 bases had no gene match. CDR3 in DNA: TGTGCCAGCAGTTTTTTCGGACAGGGGGCTTGGAATTCACCCCTCCACTTT. Protein sequence: CASSFFGQGAWNSPLHF. Full variable domain (remainder filled in from reference TRBV28 and TRBJ1-6): DVKVTQSSRYLVKRTGEKVFLECVQDMDHENMFWYRQDPGLGLRLIYFSYDVKMKEKGDIPEGYSVSREKKERFSLILESASTNQTSMYLCASSFFGQGAWNSPLHFGNGTRLTVT.